This T cell receptor beta chain was identified in a study of radiation and T cells in renal cell carcinoma. The time point denotes: blood 4 weeks post-SBRT, at nephrectomy. This sample's treatment: 15 Gy SBRT to primary tumor, nephrectomy 4 weeks later. Nephrectomy followed 15 Gy stereotactic body radiation by 4 weeks. This CDR3 is 11 amino acids long. The trim removed 6 bases at V and 10 bases at J, leaving 5 bases unmatched. Germline CDR1 and CDR2: SQVTM and ANQGSEA. The table came from immunoSEQ multiplex PCR; TCRdb's copy has only in-frame clones and leaves some out. This sample yields approximately 86,000 clones, of which around 85% are seen a single time; approximately 9.6% belongs to the top ten.

The chain carries TRBV29-1 and TRBJ2-1, with 8 positions matching TRBD1. Sequencing used blood, obtained from a patient whose treatment included radiotherapy and nephrectomy. This sequence originates from a man aged 45 to 65 with renal cell carcinoma. Here the CDR3 DNA reads TGCAGCGTAGGACAGGGCCTGGAGCAGTTCTTC. This codes for CSVGQGLEQFF.